Below are 14 T cell receptor beta chains sequenced from a single sample in a study of post-analysis software for immune sequencing data. Findings of the study overall: Four to six TRBV segments were more frequent in patients than controls; TRBV5-6, TRBV5-1 and TRBV20-1 belonged to this group.

Antigen specificity for these receptors is unknown. Unique molecular identifiers had been added to the TCR beta cDNA libraries. TCRdb re-analysed the PCR reads in MiXCR, keeping a single row per CDR3 protein. Of around 770,000 distinct CDR3 sequences in the sample, about 45% were seen once. Material: blood. The receptors stem from a girl aged 10-17 years with multiple sclerosis.

This sequence joins TRBV7-8 and TRBJ1-1, with 8 positions matching TRBD1. This CDR3 spans 14 amino acids. CDR1 and CDR2 (germline): SGHVS, FQNEAQ. V dropped 5 bases and J dropped 4; count of bases not matched to a gene: 6. The CDR3 protein is CASSVTGESTEAFF. The CDR3 DNA reads as TGTGCCAGCAGCGTGACAGGGGAGAGCACTGAAGCTTTCTTT.

This sequence joins TRBV6-5 and TRBJ2-1; TRBD2 aligns across 11 bases. CDR1 is MNHEY and CDR2 is SVGAGI in the germline V gene. CDR3 length equals 17 residues. V lost 2 bases to trimming and J lost 2 bases; unmatched junction nucleotides: 5. The CDR3 bases are TGTGCCAGCAGTTACCTCCCGACTAGCGGGACCTACAATGAGCAGTTCTTC. Protein product: CASSYLPTSGTYNEQFF.

A few counts support this clonotype. The chain combines TRBV5-1 with TRBJ2-1; D is uncertain. Germline values: CDR1 SGHRS, CDR2 YFSETQ. The CDR3 covers 13 residues. V was clipped by 0 bases and J by 9 bases, with 10 bases between them. The CDR3 region is CASSLARQREQFF. The CDR3 nucleotides are TGCGCCAGCAGCTTGGCCCGGCAGCGTGAGCAGTTCTTC.

The CDR3 loop reads CASSPSIAGLAGGYEQYF. DNA of the CDR3: TGTGCCAGCAGCCCCAGTATAGCCGGACTAGCGGGAGGCTACGAGCAGTACTTC. The chain couples TRBV6-2 or TRBV6-3 to TRBJ2-7, with 14 bases that match TRBD2. The germline V gene encodes CDR1 MNHEY and CDR2 SVGEGT. The CDR3 sequence is 18 residues long. Trimming removed 6 bases from V and 3 bases from J; junction bases left unmatched: 13.

V is TRBV7-2 and J is TRBJ2-7; 9 nucleotides line up with TRBD1. Germline trimming cut 5 bases from V and 5 bases from J; bases unmatched to any gene: 13. The CDR3 has 16 residues. Looked up from germline, CDR1 is SGHTA and CDR2 is FQGNSA. CDR3 sequence (DNA): TGTGCCAGCAGCGAACGGACAGGGGAGTATCTCGACGAGCAGTACTTC. This sequence encodes CASSERTGEYLDEQYF.

The chain uses TRBV28 and TRBJ2-1, with 9 bases fitting TRBD1. CDR1 and CDR2 from the germline V gene are MDHEN and SYDVKM. The V and J ends lost 7 bases and 5 bases, in that order; junction bases with no gene match: 15. The CDR3 runs 17 residues. The CDR3 protein is CASTKSYGTGFNNEQFF. CDR3 DNA sequence: TGTGCCAGCACCAAGAGCTACGGGACAGGGTTCAACAATGAGCAGTTCTTC.

V gene TRBV6-5 combines with J gene TRBJ2-7, with TRBD2 identical over 7 bases. The CDR3 is 15 residues long. Trimming took 5 bases from V and 6 from J; bases not matched to a gene: 13. CDR1 MNHEY and CDR2 SVGAGI come from the germline V gene. The DNA of the CDR3 is TGTGCCAGCAGTCCCTCCCTTGGCGGGACTACCGAGCAGTACTTC. Translated, it gives CASSPSLGGTTEQYF.

This clonotype was recorded a few times. This chain joins TRBV12-3 or TRBV12-4 and TRBJ2-5; 11 bases match TRBD1. The J segment lost 5 bases and the V segment lost 4 bases, leaving 3 bases of the junction unmatched. The CDR3 runs to 14 residues. CDR3 residues: CASSWRTGGETQYF. The DNA of the CDR3 is TGTGCCAGCAGTTGGAGGACAGGGGGCGAGACCCAGTACTTC.

The V and J genes are TRBV11-2 and TRBJ2-3; 9 bases fit TRBD2. The V gene end was trimmed by 5 bases and the J gene end by 4 bases; junction bases not matched to a gene: 10. Germline CDR1 SGHAT, CDR2 FQNNGV. This CDR3 has 16 residues. The CDR3 bases are TGTGCCAGCAGCCTGGTAGCGGGAGTGGTGTCAGATACGCAGTATTTT. Translating gives CASSLVAGVVSDTQYF.

The V and J genes are TRBV12-3 or TRBV12-4 and TRBJ2-5; 10 bases are a match to TRBD2. V shed 6 bases and J 11 bases; nucleotides not matched to a gene: 15. This CDR3 region has 15 residues. CDR3 nucleotide sequence: TGTGCCAGCAGGGGGGGACTAGCGAAGATCAATGAGCAGTACTTC. Residues: CASRGGLAKINEQYF.

This chain joins TRBV28 and TRBJ2-5; 10 bases are shared with TRBD2. V dropped 4 bases and J dropped 6; count of bases not matched to a gene: 20. Germline values: CDR1 MDHEN, CDR2 SYDVKM. The CDR3 contains 19 residues. The CDR3 DNA is TGTGCCAGCAGTTACCCTTACCCCAATAGCGGGAGGAAGAGGAAGACCCAGTACTTC. It specifies CASSYPYPNSGRKRKTQYF. Full variable domain (outside the CDR3, taken from reference TRBV28 and TRBJ2-5): DVKVTQSSRYLVKRTGEKVFLECVQDMDHENMFWYRQDPGLGLRLIYFSYDVKMKEKGDIPEGYSVSREKKERFSLILESASTNQTSMYLCASSYPYPNSGRKRKTQYFGPGTRLLVL.

Concerning this clonotype: Germline and junction disagree at one end, which may indicate a read error. The chain employs TRBV4-3 and TRBJ1-2; 7 bases fit TRBD1. Germline assignment: CDR1 LGHNA and CDR2 YSLEER. The CDR3 has 14 amino acids. The CDR3 DNA reads as TGCGCCAGCAGCCAAGATACAGGGGCCTATGGCTACATCTTC. Amino acid sequence: CASSQDTGAYGYIF.

The CDR3 reads CASRVGGPYEQYF. For the CDR3, the DNA is TGCGCCAGCAGGGTCGGAGGGCCCTACGAGCAGTACTTC. The chain is built from TRBV5-1 and TRBJ2-7; D is perhaps TRBD2 (6 bases). This CDR3 is built from 13 residues. The germline CDR1 and CDR2 sequences are SGHRS and YFSETQ. Trimming cost V 5 bases and J 2 bases, with 11 bases left between them.

CDR3 coding DNA: TGTGCCATCAGTGAGACCGGACAGGGAAACAATGAGCAGTTCTTC. This codes for CAISETGQGNNEQFF. This chain joins TRBV10-3 and TRBJ2-1, with TRBD1 matching 8 bases. Trimming cost V 2 bases and J 5 bases; bases outside gene matches: 5. This CDR3 comprises 15 residues. CDR1 and CDR2 from the germline V gene are ENHRY and SYGVKD.